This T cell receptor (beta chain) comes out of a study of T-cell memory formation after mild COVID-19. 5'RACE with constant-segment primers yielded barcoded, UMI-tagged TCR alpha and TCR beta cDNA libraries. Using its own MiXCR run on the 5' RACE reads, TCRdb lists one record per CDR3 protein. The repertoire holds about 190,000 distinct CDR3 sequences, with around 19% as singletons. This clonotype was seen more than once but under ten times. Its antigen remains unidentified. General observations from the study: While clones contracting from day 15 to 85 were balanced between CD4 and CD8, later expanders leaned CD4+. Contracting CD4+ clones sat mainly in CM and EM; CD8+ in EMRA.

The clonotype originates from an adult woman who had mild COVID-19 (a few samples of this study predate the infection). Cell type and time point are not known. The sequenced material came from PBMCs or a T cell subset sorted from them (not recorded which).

The CDR3 sequence is CASSPPVGYGYTF. CDR3 bases: TGTGCCAGCAGCCCCCCGGTGGGCTATGGCTACACCTTC. The chain joins TRBV7-2 to TRBJ1-2; D ambiguous. From germline, CDR1 is SGHTA and CDR2 FQGNSA. Trimming removed 5 bases at V and 4 bases at J, with 11 bases between. The CDR3 spans 13 residues. Variable domain in full (rest from reference TRBV7-2 and TRBJ1-2): GAGVSQSPSNKVTEKGKDVELRCDPISGHTALYWYRQSLGQGLEFLIYFQGNSAPDKSGLPSDRFSAERTGGSVSTLTIQRTQQEDSAVYLCASSPPVGYGYTFGSGTRLTVV.